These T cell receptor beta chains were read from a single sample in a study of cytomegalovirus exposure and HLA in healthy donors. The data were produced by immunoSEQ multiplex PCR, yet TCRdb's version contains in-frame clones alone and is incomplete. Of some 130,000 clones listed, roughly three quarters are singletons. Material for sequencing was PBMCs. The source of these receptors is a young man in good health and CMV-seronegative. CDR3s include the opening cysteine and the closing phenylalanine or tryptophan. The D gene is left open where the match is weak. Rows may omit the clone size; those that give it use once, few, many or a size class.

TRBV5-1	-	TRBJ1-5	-	CASSLSGASQPQHF	TGCGCCAGCAGCTTGTCTGGGGCGAGTCAGCCCCAGCATTTT
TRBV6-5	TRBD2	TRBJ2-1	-	CASIGGASNEQFF	TGTGCCAGCATCGGGGGGGCGTCAAATGAGCAGTTCTTC
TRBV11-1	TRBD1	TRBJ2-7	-	CASSLGQGVYEQYF	TGTGCCAGCAGCTTAGGCCAGGGGGTCTACGAGCAGTACTTC
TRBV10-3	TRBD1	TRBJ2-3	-	CAIRSRQGMTDTQYF	TGTGCCATCAGGAGCAGACAGGGTATGACAGATACGCAGTATTTT
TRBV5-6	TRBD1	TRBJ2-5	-	CASSLFGDRGGQETQYF	TGTGCCAGCAGCTTGTTCGGGGACAGGGGTGGGCAAGAGACCCAGTACTTC
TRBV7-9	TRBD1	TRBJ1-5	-	CASSLVGGQGDFRGQPQHF	TGTGCCAGCAGCTTAGTTGGGGGACAGGGTGATTTTCGGGGTCAGCCCCAGCATTTT
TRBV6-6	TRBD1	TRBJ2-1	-	CASSHKQGHEQFF	TGTGCCAGCAGCCATAAACAGGGGCATGAGCAGTTCTTC
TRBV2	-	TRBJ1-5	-	CASRGQGNQPQHF	TGTGCCAGCAGGGGTCAGGGGAATCAGCCCCAGCATTTT
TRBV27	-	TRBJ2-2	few	CASSPQGRARTGELFF	TGTGCCAGCAGCCCGCAGGGTCGCGCGAGAACCGGGGAGCTGTTTTTT
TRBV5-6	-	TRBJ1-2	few	CASSRRGGPNYGYTF	TGTGCCAGCAGCCGGAGGGGGGGACCCAACTATGGCTACACCTTC
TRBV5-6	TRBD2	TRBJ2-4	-	CASSLFSGEGSLKNIQYF	TGTGCCAGCAGCTTGTTCTCGGGGGAGGGCAGTCTAAAAAACATTCAGTACTTC
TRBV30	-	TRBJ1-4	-	CAWSTRGQGLNEKLFF	TGTGCCTGGAGTACACGCGGGCAGGGACTTAATGAAAAACTGTTTTTT
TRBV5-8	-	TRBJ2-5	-	CASSFGLLQETQYF	TGTGCCAGCAGCTTTGGACTACTCCAAGAGACCCAGTACTTC
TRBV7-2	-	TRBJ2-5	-	CASSLGSGKETQYF	TGTGCCAGCAGCTTGGGGTCAGGGAAAGAGACCCAGTACTTC
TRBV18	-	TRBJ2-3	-	CASSLAAPPTDTQYF	TGTGCCAGCTCACTCGCGGCCCCGCCCACAGATACGCAGTATTTT
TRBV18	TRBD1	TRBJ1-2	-	CASSRDRGLYGYTF	TGTGCCAGCTCACGGGACAGGGGACTTTATGGCTACACCTTC
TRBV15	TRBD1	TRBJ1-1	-	CATSRDRGTEAFF	TGTGCCACCAGCAGGGACAGGGGAACTGAAGCTTTCTTT
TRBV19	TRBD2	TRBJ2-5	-	CASSREGETQYF	TGTGCCAGTAGTAGGGAGGGCGAGACCCAGTACTTC
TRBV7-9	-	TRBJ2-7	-	CASSLGQGHYEQYF	TGTGCCAGCAGCTTAGGGCAGGGCCACTACGAGCAGTACTTC
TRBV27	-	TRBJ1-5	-	CASGLLGGAVSNQPQHF	TGTGCCAGCGGCCTCCTAGGGGGGGCGGTCAGCAATCAGCCCCAGCATTTT
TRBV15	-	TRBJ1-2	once	CATSRAGDDLRYTF	TGTGCCACCAGCAGAGCAGGGGATGATCTACGCTACACCTTC
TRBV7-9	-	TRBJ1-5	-	CASSFGQPNQPQHF	TGTGCCAGCAGCTTTGGACAGCCCAATCAGCCCCAGCATTTT
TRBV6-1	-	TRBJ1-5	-	CASSEEWRPQHF	TGTGCCAGCAGTGAAGAGTGGAGACCCCAGCATTTT
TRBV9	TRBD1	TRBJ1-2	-	CASSAGQGVLYGYTF	TGTGCCAGCAGCGCGGGACAGGGAGTCCTCTATGGCTACACCTTC
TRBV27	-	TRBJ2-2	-	CASSLAGELFF	TGTGCCAGCAGTTTAGCGGGGGAGCTGTTTTTT